Listed below are T cell receptor beta chains from one sample, sequenced in a study of naive and memory T cell subsets. TCRdb recomputed calls from the UMI-ligation and nested PCR reads with MiXCR, one row per CDR3 protein. This table has some 85,000 distinct CDR3 sequences, roughly 14% appearing once. Sequencing used central memory CD4+ T cells from blood. Source of these receptors: a human donor in good health. Each CDR3 is given with its conserved first and last residue. The order of the fields is J gene, D gene, clone size, V gene, CDR3 DNA, CDR3 protein. The D gene is left open where the match is weak. For some rows the clone size is stated as once, few or many, or as a class when expanded; others skip it.

TRBJ2-2,TRBD1,few,TRBV2,TGTGCCACCGGTAGGACAGGGCAGACCGGGGAGCTGTTTTTT,CATGRTGQTGELFF
TRBJ2-1,.,.,TRBV5-1,TGCGCCAGCAGCCCGGCGGGCTACACCTACAATGAGCAGTTCTTC,CASSPAGYTYNEQFF
TRBJ2-7,.,.,TRBV5-4,TGTGCCAGCAGCCACGGATATCGGTACGAGCAGTACTTC,CASSHGYRYEQYF
TRBJ1-6,.,few,TRBV25-1,TGTGCCCCCCGAGGCAGCCTATATTCACCCCTCCACTTT,CAPRGSLYSPLHF
TRBJ1-5,.,few,TRBV15,TGTGCCACCAGCAGGGTGGAGGGTATTGATCAGCCCCAGCATTTT,CATSRVEGIDQPQHF
TRBJ2-1,.,.,TRBV5-1,TGCGCCAGCAGCCCGGGTTGGGGCGGCTACAATGAGCAGTTCTTC,CASSPGWGGYNEQFF
TRBJ2-7,TRBD2,few,TRBV28,TGTGCCAGCAAAGAAGCGGGAGCCGTCTACGAGCAGTACTTC,CASKEAGAVYEQYF
TRBJ2-3,TRBD2,many,TRBV7-8,TGTGCCAGCAGCTTTCGGGAGGGTCACACAGATACGCAGTATTTT,CASSFREGHTDTQYF
TRBJ2-1,TRBD2,many,TRBV7-8,TGTGCCAGCAGCCCGGGAGGGTACAATGAGCAGTTCTTC,CASSPGGYNEQFF
TRBJ2-5,TRBD2,.,TRBV5-4,TGTGCCAGCAGCTTTTCTAGCGGGGTCCAAGAGACCCAGTACTTC,CASSFSSGVQETQYF
TRBJ2-2,.,few,TRBV19,TGTGCCAGTAGCCTCCGACAGACAGGGGAGCTGTTTTTT,CASSLRQTGELFF